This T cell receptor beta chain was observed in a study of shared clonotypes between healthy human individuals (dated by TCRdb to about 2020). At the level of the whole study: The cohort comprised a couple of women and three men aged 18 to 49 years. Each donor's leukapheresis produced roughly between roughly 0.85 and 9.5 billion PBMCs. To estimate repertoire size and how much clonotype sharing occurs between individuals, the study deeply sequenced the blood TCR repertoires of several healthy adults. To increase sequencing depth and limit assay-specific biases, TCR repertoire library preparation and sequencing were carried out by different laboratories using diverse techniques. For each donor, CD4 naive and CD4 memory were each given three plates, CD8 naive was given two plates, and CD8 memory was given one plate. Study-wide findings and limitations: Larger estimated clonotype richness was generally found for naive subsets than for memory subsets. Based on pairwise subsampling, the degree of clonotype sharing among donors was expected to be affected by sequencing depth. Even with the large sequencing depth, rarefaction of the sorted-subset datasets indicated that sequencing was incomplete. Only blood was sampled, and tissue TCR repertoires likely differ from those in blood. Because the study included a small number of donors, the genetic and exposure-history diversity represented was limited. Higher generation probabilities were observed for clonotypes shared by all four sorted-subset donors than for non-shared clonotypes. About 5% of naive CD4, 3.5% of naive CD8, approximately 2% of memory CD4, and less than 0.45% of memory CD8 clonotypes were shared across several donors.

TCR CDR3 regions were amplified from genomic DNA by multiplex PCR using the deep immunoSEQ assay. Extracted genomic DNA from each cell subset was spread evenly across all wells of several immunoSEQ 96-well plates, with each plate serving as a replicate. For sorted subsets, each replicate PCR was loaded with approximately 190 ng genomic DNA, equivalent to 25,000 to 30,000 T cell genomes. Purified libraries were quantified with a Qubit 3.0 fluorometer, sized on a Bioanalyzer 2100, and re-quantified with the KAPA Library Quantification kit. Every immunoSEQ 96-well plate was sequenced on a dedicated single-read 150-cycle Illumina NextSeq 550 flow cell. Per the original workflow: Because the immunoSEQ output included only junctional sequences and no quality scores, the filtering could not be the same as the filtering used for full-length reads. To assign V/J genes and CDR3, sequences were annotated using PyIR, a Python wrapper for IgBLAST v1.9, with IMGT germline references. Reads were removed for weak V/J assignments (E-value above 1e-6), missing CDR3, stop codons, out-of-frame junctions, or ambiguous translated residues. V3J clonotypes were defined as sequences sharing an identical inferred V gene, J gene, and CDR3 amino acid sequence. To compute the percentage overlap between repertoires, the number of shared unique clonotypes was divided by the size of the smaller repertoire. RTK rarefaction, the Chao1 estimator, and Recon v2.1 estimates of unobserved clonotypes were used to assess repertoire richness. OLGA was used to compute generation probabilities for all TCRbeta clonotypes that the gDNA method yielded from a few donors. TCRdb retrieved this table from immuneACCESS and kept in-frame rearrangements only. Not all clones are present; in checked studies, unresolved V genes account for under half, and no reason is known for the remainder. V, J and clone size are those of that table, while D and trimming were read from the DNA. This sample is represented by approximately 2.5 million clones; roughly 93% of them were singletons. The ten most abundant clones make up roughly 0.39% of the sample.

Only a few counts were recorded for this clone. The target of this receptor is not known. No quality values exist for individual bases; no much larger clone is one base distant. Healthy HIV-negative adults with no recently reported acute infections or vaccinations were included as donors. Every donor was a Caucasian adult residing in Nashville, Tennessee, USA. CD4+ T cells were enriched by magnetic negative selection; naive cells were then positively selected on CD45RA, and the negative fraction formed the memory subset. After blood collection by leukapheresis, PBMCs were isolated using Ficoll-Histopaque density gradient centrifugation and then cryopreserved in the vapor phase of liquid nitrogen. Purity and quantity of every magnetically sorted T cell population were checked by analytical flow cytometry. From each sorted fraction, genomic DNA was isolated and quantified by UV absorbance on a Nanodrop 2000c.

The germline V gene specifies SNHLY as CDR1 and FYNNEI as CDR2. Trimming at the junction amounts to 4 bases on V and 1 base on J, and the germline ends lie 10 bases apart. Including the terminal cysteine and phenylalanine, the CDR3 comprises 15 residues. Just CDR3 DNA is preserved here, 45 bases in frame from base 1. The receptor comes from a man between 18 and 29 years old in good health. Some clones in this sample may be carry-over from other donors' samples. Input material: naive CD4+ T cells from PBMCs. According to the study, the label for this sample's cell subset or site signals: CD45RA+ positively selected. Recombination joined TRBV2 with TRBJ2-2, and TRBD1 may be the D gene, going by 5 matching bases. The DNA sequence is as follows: TGTGCCAGCAGTGTTGGACACGGGAACACCGGGGAGCTGTTTTTT. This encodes CASSVGHGNTGELFF.